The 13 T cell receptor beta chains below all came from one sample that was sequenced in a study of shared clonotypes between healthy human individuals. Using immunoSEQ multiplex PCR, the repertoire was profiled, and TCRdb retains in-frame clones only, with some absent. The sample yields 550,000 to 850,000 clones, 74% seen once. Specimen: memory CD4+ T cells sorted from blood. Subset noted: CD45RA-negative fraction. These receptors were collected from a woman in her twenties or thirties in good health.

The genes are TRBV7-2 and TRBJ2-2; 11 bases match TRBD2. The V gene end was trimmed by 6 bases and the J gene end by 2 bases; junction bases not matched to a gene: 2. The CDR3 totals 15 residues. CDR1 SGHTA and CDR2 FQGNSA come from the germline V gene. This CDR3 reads CASSSGRVNTGELFF. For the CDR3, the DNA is TGTGCCAGCAGTAGCGGGAGGGTCAACACCGGGGAGCTGTTTTTT.

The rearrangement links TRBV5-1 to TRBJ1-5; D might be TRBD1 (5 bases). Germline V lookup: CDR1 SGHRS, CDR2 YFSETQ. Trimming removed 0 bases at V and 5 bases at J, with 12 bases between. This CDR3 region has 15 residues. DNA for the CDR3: TGCGCCAGCAGCTTGGGGCCAGGGACGCATCAGCCCCAGCATTTT. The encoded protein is CASSLGPGTHQPQHF.

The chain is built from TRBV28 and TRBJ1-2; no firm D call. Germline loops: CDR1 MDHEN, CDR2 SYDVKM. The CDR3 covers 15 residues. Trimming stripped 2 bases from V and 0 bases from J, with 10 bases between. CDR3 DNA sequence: TGTGCCAGCAGTTTAACTGTTGGGACTAACTATGGCTACACCTTC. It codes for CASSLTVGTNYGYTF.

This CDR3 reads CASSVGGGRGYTF. The CDR3, as DNA: TGTGCCAGCTCGGTGGGGGGCGGGCGTGGCTACACCTTC. J is TRBJ1-2 and V is TRBV28, with D possibly matching TRBD1 (6 bases). V lost 8 bases and J lost 7, with 17 bases in between. The CDR3 is made up of 13 amino acids. Per the germline V gene, CDR1 is MDHEN and CDR2 is SYDVKM.

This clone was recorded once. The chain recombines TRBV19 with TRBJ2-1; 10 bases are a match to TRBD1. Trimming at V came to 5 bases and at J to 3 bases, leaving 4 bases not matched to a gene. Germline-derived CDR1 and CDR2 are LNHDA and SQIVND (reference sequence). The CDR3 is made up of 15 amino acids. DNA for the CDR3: TGTGCCAGTAGTTCCCGGACAGGGGGCTACAATGAGCAGTTCTTC. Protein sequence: CASSSRTGGYNEQFF. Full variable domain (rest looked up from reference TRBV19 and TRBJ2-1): DGGITQSPKYLFRKEGQNVTLSCEQNLNHDAMYWYRQDPGQGLRLIYYSQIVNDFQKGDIAEGYSVSREKKESFPLTVTSAQKNPTAFYLCASSSRTGGYNEQFFGPGTRLTVL.

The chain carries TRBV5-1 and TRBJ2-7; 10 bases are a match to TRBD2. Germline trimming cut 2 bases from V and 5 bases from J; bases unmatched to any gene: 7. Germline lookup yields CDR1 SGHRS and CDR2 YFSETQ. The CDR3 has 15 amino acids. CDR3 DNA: TGCGCCAGCAGCTTAGGCCTAGCGGGAGAGGACGAGCAGTACTTC. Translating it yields CASSLGLAGEDEQYF. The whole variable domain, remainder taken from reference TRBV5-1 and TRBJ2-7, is KAGVTQTPRYLIKTRGQQVTLSCSPISGHRSVSWYQQTPGQGLQFLFEYFSETQRNKGNFPGRFSGRQFSNSRSEMNVSTLELGDSALYLCASSLGLAGEDEQYFGPGTRLTVT.

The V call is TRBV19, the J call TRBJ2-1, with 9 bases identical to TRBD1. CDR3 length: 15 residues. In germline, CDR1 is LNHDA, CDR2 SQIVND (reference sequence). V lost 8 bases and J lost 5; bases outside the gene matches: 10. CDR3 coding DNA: TGTGCCAGTTCCAGTCACGACAGGGGGAACAATGAGCAGTTCTTC. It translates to CASSSHDRGNNEQFF.

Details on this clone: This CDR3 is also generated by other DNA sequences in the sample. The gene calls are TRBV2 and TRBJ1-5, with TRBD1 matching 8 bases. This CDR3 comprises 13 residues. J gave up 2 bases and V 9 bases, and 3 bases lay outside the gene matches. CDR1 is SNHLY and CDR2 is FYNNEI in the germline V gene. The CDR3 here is CASKDRGNQPQHF. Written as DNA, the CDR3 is TGTGCCAGTAAGGACAGGGGCAATCAGCCCCAGCATTTT.

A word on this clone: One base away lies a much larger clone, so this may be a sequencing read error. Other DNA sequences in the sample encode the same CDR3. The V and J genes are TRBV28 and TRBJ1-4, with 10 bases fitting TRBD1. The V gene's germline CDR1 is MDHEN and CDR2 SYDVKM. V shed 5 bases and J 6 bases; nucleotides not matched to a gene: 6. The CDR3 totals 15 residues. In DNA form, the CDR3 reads TGTGCCAGCAGTAGCGCTGGGACAGGGGATGAAAAACTGTTTTTT. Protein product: CASSSAGTGDEKLFF.

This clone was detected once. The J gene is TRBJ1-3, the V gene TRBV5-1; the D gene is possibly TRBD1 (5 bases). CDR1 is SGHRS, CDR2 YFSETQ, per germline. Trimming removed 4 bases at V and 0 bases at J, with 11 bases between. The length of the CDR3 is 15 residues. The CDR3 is CASSRDGSSGNTIYF. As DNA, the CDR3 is TGCGCCAGCAGCCGGGACGGCTCCTCTGGAAACACCATATATTTT.

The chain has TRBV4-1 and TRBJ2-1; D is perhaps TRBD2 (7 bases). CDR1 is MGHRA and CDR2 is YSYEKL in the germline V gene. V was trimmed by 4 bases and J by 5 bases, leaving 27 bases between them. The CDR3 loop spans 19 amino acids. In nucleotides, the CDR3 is TGCGCCAGCAGCCTCTCCCGCCAGGGGCTAGCGGAGACAAACAATGAGCAGTTCTTC. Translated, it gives CASSLSRQGLAETNNEQFF.

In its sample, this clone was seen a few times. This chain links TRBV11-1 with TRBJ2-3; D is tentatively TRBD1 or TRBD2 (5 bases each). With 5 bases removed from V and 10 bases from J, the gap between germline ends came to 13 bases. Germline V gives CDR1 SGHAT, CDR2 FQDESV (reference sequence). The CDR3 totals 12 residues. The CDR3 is CASSVALGAQYF. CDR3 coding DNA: TGTGCCAGCAGCGTTGCCTTGGGGGCGCAGTATTTT.

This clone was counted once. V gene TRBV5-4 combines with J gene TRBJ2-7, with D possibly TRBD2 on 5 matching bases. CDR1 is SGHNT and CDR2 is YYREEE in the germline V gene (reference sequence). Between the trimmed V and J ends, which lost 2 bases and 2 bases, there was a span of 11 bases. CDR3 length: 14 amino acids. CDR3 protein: CASSFGVHPYEQYF. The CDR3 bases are TGTGCCAGCAGCTTCGGGGTCCACCCCTACGAGCAGTACTTC.